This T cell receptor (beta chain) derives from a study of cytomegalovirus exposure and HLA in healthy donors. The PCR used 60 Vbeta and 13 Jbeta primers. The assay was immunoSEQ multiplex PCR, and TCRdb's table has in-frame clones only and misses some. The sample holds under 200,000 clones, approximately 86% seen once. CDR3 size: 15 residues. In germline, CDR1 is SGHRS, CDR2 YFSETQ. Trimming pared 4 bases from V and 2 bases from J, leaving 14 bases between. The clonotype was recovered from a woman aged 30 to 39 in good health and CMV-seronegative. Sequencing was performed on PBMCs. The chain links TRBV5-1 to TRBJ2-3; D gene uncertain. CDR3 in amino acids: CASSLTVLYTDTQYF. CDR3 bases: TGCGCCAGCAGCCTCACGGTTCTATACACAGATACGCAGTATTTT.